The source of this T cell receptor (beta chain) is a study of shared clonotypes between healthy human individuals. Study conclusions and caveats: A generally larger estimated richness was seen in naive subsets than in memory subsets.

The V segment lost 3 bases and the J segment 5 bases; nucleotides outside the gene matches: 16. Germline lookup yields CDR1 SGHNT and CDR2 YENEEA. The CDR3 is made up of 19 amino acids. CD45RO-negative CD8 cells positively selected for CCR7 made up the naive population, which excluded terminally differentiated effector memory CD45RA+ cells. The data were produced by immunoSEQ multiplex PCR, yet TCRdb's version contains in-frame clones alone and is incomplete. This repertoire shows approximately 720,000 clones, about 91% found once; its top ten account for 24%. On this clone: Its antigen is currently unknown.

Sequenced material: naive CD8+ T cells sorted from blood. This TCR was sampled from a young man in good health. This chain uses TRBV11-3 with TRBJ2-1; 10 bases fit TRBD2. The DNA for the CDR3 is TGTGCCAGCAGCTTGGGAGACGGACTAGCGGCCATAACACACAATGAGCAGTTCTTC. It yields the protein CASSLGDGLAAITHNEQFF.